This T cell receptor (beta chain) was recovered during a study of blood T cell repertoires in COVID-19. Turning to the study itself: Samples representing acute and convalescent COVID-19 were sourced from the United States, Italy and Spain.

This table comes from immunoSEQ multiplex PCR, and its TCRdb copy is limited to in-frame clones, with some not included. The sample comprises approximately 320,000 clones, roughly 89% of which are singletons, and more than 8.5% rests with the top ten. Cohort 3 recovery required two negative PCRs, clearance, or symptom resolution. Germline lookup yields CDR1 MNHEY and CDR2 SMNVEV (reference sequence). This CDR3 has 17 amino acids. Trimming left V 3 bases short and J 4 bases short, with 22 bases between. Sequenced input: PBMCs or T cells enriched from blood (not recorded which). This rearrangement joins TRBV27 to TRBJ2-7, with a weak D call TRBD2 (7 bases). The TCR originated in a young woman who had recovered from COVID-19. The CDR3, as DNA: TGTGCCAGCAGTTTCGCGGGGTTCAGGGGAGGGAGGTACGAGCAGTACTTC. This codes for CASSFAGFRGGRYEQYF.